The 2 T cell receptor beta chains reported below all come from one sample, sequenced in a study of cytomegalovirus exposure and HLA in healthy donors. PCR was performed using 60 Vbeta and 13 Jbeta primers. Assay: immunoSEQ multiplex PCR; the TCRdb copy retains only in-frame clones and omits some. The sample includes 90,000 or so clones, over 65% seen only once; the top ten take about 3.8%. Sample: PBMCs. These receptors were taken from a man aged 45 to 65 in good health and CMV-seronegative.

The chain has TRBV4-2 and TRBJ1-2; 8 bases map to TRBD1. J was trimmed by 4 bases and V by 0 bases; bases with no gene match: 10. The CDR3 runs 17 residues. The germline V gene has CDR1 LGHNA and CDR2 YNFKEQ. The CDR3 nucleotides read TGTGCCAGCAGCCAAGAACTCAACAGGGGGACCGGCTATGGCTACACCTTC. This translates into CASSQELNRGTGYGYTF.

V gene TRBV28 combines with J gene TRBJ1-2; 9 bases align to TRBD1. In germline, CDR1 is MDHEN, CDR2 SYDVKM. V trimming: 5 bases; J trimming: 8 bases; junction bases outside the gene matches: 12. The CDR3 has 15 residues. The DNA of the CDR3 is TGTGCCAGCAGTCAGCTACTACAGGGGGCTAGGGGCTACACCTTC. Amino acid sequence: CASSQLLQGARGYTF.